This T cell receptor (beta chain) was captured by sequencing in a study of OX40 agonist ivuxolimab in advanced cancers. Looking at the study overall: Patients undergoing dose escalation presented with hepatocellular carcinoma, melanoma, renal cell or head and neck cancer.

General study results and limits: Average numbers of expanded clones were greater in CD8+ T cells than in CD4+.

TCRdb's copy holds only in-frame clones and misses some; the assay was immunoSEQ multiplex PCR. The sample lists some 49,000 clones; approximately 91% were seen once. About this clone itself: As yet, its antigen is unknown.

The TCR originated in an adult with an advanced solid tumor such as melanoma, head and neck, liver or kidney cancer. The sample was CD4+ or CD8+ T cells sorted from blood, taken in a trial of the OX40 agonist ivuxolimab.

CDR3 amino acids: CASSHTGGQNYGYTF. DNA for the CDR3: TGTGCCAGCAGTCATACTGGGGGGCAAAACTATGGCTACACCTTC. V is TRBV4-2 and J is TRBJ1-2; tentative D call: TRBD1 (6 bases). CDR3 length equals 15 residues. CDR1 LGHNA and CDR2 YNFKEQ come from the germline V gene. Trimming shortened V by 6 bases and J by 2 bases, and 16 bases separated the two germline ends.